This T cell receptor (beta chain) was identified in a study of technical replicates of blood from a handful of donors. The germline V gene has CDR1 KGHSH and CDR2 LQKENI. CDR3 size: 14 residues. With 4 bases clipped from V and 2 bases from J, the junction kept 3 bases outside the gene matches. Some clones are missing from TCRdb's copy, which holds only in-frame ones; the method was immunoSEQ multiplex PCR. The data hold approximately 73,000 clones, with around 93% observed a single time. The source of this sequence is a human donor in good health. This chain links TRBV18 with TRBJ1-2, with 8 bases aligning to TRBD1. The specimen sequenced was T cells isolated from PBMCs. CDR3 sequence reads: CASSLQGGNYGYTF. As DNA, the CDR3 is TGTGCCAGCTCACTACAGGGGGGCAACTATGGCTACACCTTC.